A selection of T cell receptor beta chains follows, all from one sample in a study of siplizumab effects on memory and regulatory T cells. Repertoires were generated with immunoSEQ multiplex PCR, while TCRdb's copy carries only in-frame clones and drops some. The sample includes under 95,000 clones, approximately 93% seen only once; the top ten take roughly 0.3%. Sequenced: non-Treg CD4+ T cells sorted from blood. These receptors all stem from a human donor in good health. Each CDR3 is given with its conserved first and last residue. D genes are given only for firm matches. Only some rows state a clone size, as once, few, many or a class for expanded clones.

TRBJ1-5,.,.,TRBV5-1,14,TGCGCCAGCAGCTTGGGGGAAAAAGATCAGCCCCAGCATTTT,CASSLGEKDQPQHF
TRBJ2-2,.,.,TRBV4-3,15,TGCGCCAGCAGCCAAGATTTAAAGGGTTCCGGGGAGCTGTTTTTT,CASSQDLKGSGELFF
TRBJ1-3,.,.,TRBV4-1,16,TGCGCCAGCAGCCAAGATGTGTCCAACTCTGGAAACACCATATATTTT,CASSQDVSNSGNTIYF
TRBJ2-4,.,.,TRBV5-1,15,TGCGCCAGCAGCACGGACTCCCCAGCCAAAAACATTCAGTACTTC,CASSTDSPAKNIQYF
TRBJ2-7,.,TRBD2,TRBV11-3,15,TGTGCCAGCAGCTTTGGACTAGCGGGAGGGTACGAGCAGTACTTC,CASSFGLAGGYEQYF
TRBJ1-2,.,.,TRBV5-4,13,TGTGCCAGCAGCTTGGATCCTAACTATGGCTACACCTTC,CASSLDPNYGYTF
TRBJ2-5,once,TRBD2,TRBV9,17,TGTGCCAGCAGCGTAGACCCAGCGGGGGGGCAACGGGAGACCCAGTACTTC,CASSVDPAGGQRETQYF
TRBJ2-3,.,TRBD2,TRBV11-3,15,TGTGCCAGCAGCCCTAGCGGGAGGGGATCAGATACGCAGTATTTT,CASSPSGRGSDTQYF
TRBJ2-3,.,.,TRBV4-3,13,TGCGCCAGCAGCCCCCGACCCACAGATACGCAGTATTTT,CASSPRPTDTQYF
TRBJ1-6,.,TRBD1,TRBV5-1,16,TGCGCCAGCAGCTTCGGACAGGGGGCGTCCAATTCACCCCTCCACTTT,CASSFGQGASNSPLHF
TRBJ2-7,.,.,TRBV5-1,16,TGCGCCAGCAGCTGGGGGAGCGGGTCCGTCTCCTACGAGCAGTACTTC,CASSWGSGSVSYEQYF
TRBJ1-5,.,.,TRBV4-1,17,TGCGCCAGCAGCCAATGGTTCGCAGGGACGGGCAATCAGCCCCAGCATTTT,CASSQWFAGTGNQPQHF
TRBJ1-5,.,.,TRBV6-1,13,TGTGCCAGCAACAAGGGAGGCATTCGGCCCCAGCATTTT,CASNKGGIRPQHF
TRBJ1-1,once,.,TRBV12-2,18,TGTGCAAGTCGCTTAGCGCTGTATCTGCCTGGGGGGAACACTGAAGCTTTCTTT,CASRLALYLPGGNTEAFF
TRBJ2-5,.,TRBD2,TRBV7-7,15,TGTGCTAGCAGCGAATCGGGACTAGTTTTAGAGACCCAGTACTTC,CASSESGLVLETQYF
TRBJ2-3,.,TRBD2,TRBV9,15,TGTGCCAGCAGGGAAAATGGACTAGCGGGAGATACGCAGTATTTT,CASRENGLAGDTQYF
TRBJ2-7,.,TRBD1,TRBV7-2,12,TGTGCCAGCACATTAACAGGGGTCGAGCAGTACTTC,CASTLTGVEQYF
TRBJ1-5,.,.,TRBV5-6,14,TGTGCCAGCAGCTTGGCCACTTTTAATCAGCCCCAGCATTTT,CASSLATFNQPQHF
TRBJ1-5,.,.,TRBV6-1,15,TGTGCCAGCAGTCATACTCAGGGGCCCTCTCAGTCCCAGCATTTT,CASSHTQGPSQSQHF
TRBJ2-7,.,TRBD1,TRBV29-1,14,TGCAGCGTTGTCCGACAGGGGAGCTCCTACGAGCAGTACTTC,CSVVRQGSSYEQYF
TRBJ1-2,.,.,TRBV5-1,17,TGCGCCAGCAGCTTGGCCGCCTCGTACAGAGCTAACTATGGCTACACCTTC,CASSLAASYRANYGYTF
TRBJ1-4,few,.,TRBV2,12,TGTGCCAGCAAACCTCTGGAAGAAAAACTGTTTTTT,CASKPLEEKLFF
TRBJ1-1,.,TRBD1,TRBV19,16,TGTGCCAGTAGTTTAGGGACAGGCCTGGTGAACACTGAAGCTTTCTTT,CASSLGTGLVNTEAFF